Sequencing of this TCR beta chain was carried out in a study of blood T cell repertoires in COVID-19. Whole-study context: There were acute and convalescent COVID-19 samples, and they came from the United States, Italy and Spain. PBMCs, B-cell-depleted T cells, or T cells were the source of the cDNA or gDNA that made up the material.

V lost 8 bases, J lost 11 bases, and 15 bases lay in between. CDR1 and CDR2 from the germline V gene are MNHEY and SVGAGI. The CDR3 spans 11 residues. Original methodology: How many nucleated cells were present was estimated from reference gene primer amplification. Sequencing was performed with immunoSEQ multiplex PCR; in TCRdb, only in-frame clones are kept and a portion is missing. From that table come the V and J calls and clone size; the DNA was used to work out D and trimming. Here the sample spans approximately 140,000 clones, about 85% being singletons. The chain uses TRBV6-5 and TRBJ1-1; TRBD1 might be the D (5 bases). The sample taken for sequencing was peripheral blood. This receptor was obtained from a woman between 35 and 50 years old with active or convalescent COVID-19. CDR3 DNA sequence: TGTGCCAGCGGGGTGGGGCGCGAGGCTTTCTTT. Translation gives CASGVGREAFF.